The 17 T cell receptor beta chains given below trace back to one sample, sequenced in a study of blood T cell repertoires in COVID-19. Assay used: immunoSEQ multiplex PCR; TCRdb lists only in-frame clones, some missing. This repertoire shows 100,000 to 150,000 clones, around 86% found once; its top ten account for over 7.5%. The sequenced material came from peripheral blood. These receptors were taken from a woman between 55 and 75 years old with active or convalescent COVID-19.

This clone appeared once. This chain uses TRBV6-5 with TRBJ2-3, with D possibly being TRBD2 (5 bases). This CDR3 region has 14 residues. V was trimmed by 4 bases and J by 1 base, leaving 9 bases between them. CDR1 is MNHEY and CDR2 is SVGAGI in the germline V gene. CDR3 in amino acids: CASSFGLGTDTQYF. The CDR3 nucleotides are TGTGCCAGCAGTTTCGGACTGGGCACAGATACGCAGTATTTT.

The chain has TRBV6-4 and TRBJ1-5, with D unresolved. The V end was cut by 0 bases, the J end by 0 bases, with 15 bases between. This CDR3 comprises 18 residues. CDR1 and CDR2 (germline): MRHNA, SNTAGT. In nucleotides, the CDR3 is TGTGCCAGCAGTGACTCGTGGGCGGGCGGGAATAGCAATCAGCCCCAGCATTTT. Its protein is CASSDSWAGGNSNQPQHF.

Here the CDR3 reads CSVQGWVGTGELFF. For the CDR3, the DNA is TGCAGCGTGCAGGGTTGGGTTGGCACCGGGGAGCTGTTTTTT. The chain couples TRBV29-1 to TRBJ2-2; possibly TRBD1 for D (5 bases). The CDR3 is 14 amino acids. Trimming shortened V by 6 bases and J by 4 bases, and 15 bases separated the two germline ends. Germline V CDR1 and CDR2: SQVTM, ANQGSEA.

This clone was counted a few times. V is TRBV9 and J is TRBJ1-1; D unclear. CDR3 length equals 11 residues. The V and J ends lost 4 bases and 11 bases respectively, with 12 bases between them. Germline lookup yields CDR1 SGDLS and CDR2 YYNGEE. CDR3 sequence reads: CASSPAGAAFF. CDR3 in DNA: TGTGCCAGCAGCCCCGCAGGTGCGGCTTTCTTT.

The CDR3 spells CASSIGGYTEAFF. CDR3 DNA sequence: TGTGCCAGCAGCATAGGGGGCTACACTGAAGCTTTCTTT. The chain uses TRBV11-3 and TRBJ1-1; 7 nucleotides align to TRBD1. The CDR3 has 13 residues. The germline V gene has CDR1 SGHNT and CDR2 YENEEA. Trimming at V came to 5 bases and at J to 3 bases, leaving 3 bases not matched to a gene.

The chain combines TRBV7-2 with TRBJ1-1, with unresolved D. The CDR3 loop spans 14 amino acids. V lost 2 bases to trimming and J lost 0 bases, with 7 bases between them. Germline assignment: CDR1 SGHTA and CDR2 FQGNSA. The CDR3 here is CASSLYLMNTEAFF. In DNA, the CDR3 is TGTGCCAGCAGCTTATACTTAATGAACACTGAAGCTTTCTTT.

The chain is built from TRBV27 and TRBJ2-1; TRBD2 matches 8 bases. Germline V gene sequence: CDR1 MNHEY, CDR2 SMNVEV (reference sequence). This CDR3 has 15 residues. V shed 3 bases and J 10 bases; nucleotides not matched to a gene: 11. CDR3 DNA sequence: TGTGCCAGCAGTTTCAGGCTAGCGGGTACCGGCGAGCAGTTCTTC. Amino acid sequence: CASSFRLAGTGEQFF.

V is TRBV5-1 and J is TRBJ2-7, with D possibly being TRBD1 (5 bases). This CDR3 region has 16 residues. V lost 1 base to trimming and J lost 0 bases, with 14 bases between them. Germline V gene data show CDR1 as SGHRS and CDR2 as YFSETQ. The CDR3 protein is CASSLRADNSSYEQYV. DNA of the CDR3: TGCGCCAGCAGCTTGAGGGCGGACAACAGCTCCTACGAGCAGTACGTC.

This chain links TRBV6-5 with TRBJ1-5; D perhaps matches TRBD1 (5 bases). The germline V gene has CDR1 MNHEY and CDR2 SVGAGI. The CDR3 length is 11 residues. V lost 6 bases, J lost 11 bases, and 11 bases lay in between. The CDR3: CASSRGGTQHF. As DNA, the CDR3 is TGTGCCAGCAGCCGGGGGGGGACCCAGCATTTT.

The chain carries TRBV7-9 and TRBJ2-1; TRBD2 matches at 10 bases. Germline V gene data show CDR1 as SEHNR and CDR2 as FQNEAQ (reference sequence). V was clipped by 5 bases and J by 7 bases; unmatched bases: 8. There are 15 residues in the CDR3. CDR3: CASSHSGGISNEQFF. As DNA, the CDR3 is TGTGCCAGCAGCCATAGCGGGGGGATTTCGAATGAGCAGTTCTTC.

CDR3 sequence: CASSYREGDYGYTF. Written as DNA, the CDR3 is TGTGCCAGCAGCTACCGGGAGGGAGACTATGGCTACACCTTC. The V call is TRBV11-1, the J call TRBJ1-2; D is ambiguous. CDR1 SGHAT and CDR2 FQDESV come from the germline V gene (reference sequence). Deletions cut 4 bases from V and 3 bases from J, with 12 bases between. CDR3 length: 14 amino acids.

The gene calls are TRBV18 and TRBJ2-1; TRBD2 aligns across 13 bases. Germline V lookup: CDR1 KGHSH, CDR2 LQKENI. CDR3 size: 18 residues. The J segment lost 0 bases and the V segment lost 3 bases, leaving 5 bases of the junction unmatched. CDR3 sequence: CASSPSGTSGASYNEQFF. The CDR3 DNA follows: TGTGCCAGCTCACCCTCCGGGACTAGCGGGGCCTCCTACAATGAGCAGTTCTTC. Looking up the rest from reference TRBV18 and TRBJ2-1 gives the full variable domain: NAGVMQNPRHLVRRRGQEARLRCSPMKGHSHVYWYRQLPEEGLKFMVYLQKENIIDESGMPKERFSAEFPKEGPSILRIQQVVRGDSAAYFCASSPSGTSGASYNEQFFGPGTRLTVL.

This clone was counted between two and nine times. The J gene is TRBJ1-1, the V gene TRBV5-4; D uncertain. V lost 2 bases to trimming and J lost 1 base, with 3 bases between them. The CDR3 runs to 12 residues. Germline-derived CDR1 and CDR2 are SGHNT and YYREEE (reference sequence). In nucleotides, the CDR3 is TGTGCCAGCAGCTTTAGGAACACTGAAGCTTTCTTT. Encoded protein: CASSFRNTEAFF.

This chain joins TRBV7-6 and TRBJ2-3, with a weak D call TRBD1 (5 bases). The CDR3 loop spans 16 amino acids. Germline loops: CDR1 SGHVS, CDR2 FNYEAQ. Trimming shortened V by 1 base and J by 1 base, and 12 bases separated the two germline ends. The CDR3: CASSLVVGQGTDTQYF. The CDR3 region has the DNA TGTGCCAGCAGCTTAGTTGTGGGGCAGGGCACAGATACGCAGTATTTT. Combining the CDR3 with reference TRBV7-6 and TRBJ2-3 gives the whole variable domain GAGVSQSPRYKVTKRGQDVALRCDPISGHVSLYWYRQALGQGPEFLTYFNYEAQQDKSGLPNDRFSAERPEGSISTLTIQRTEQRDSAMYRCASSLVVGQGTDTQYFGPGTRLTVL.

The chain has TRBV10-3 and TRBJ1-1; 11 bases agree with TRBD1. This CDR3 spans 12 amino acids. Germline V lookup: CDR1 ENHRY, CDR2 SYGVKD. After removal of 2 bases from V and 10 bases from J, the junction contained 0 bases not matched to a gene. CDR3 nucleotides: TGTGCCATCAGTGAGGGGACAGGGGGAGCTTTCTTT. It yields the protein CAISEGTGGAFF.

CDR3 nucleotides: TGTGCCAGCACCGAGGCGGGGGCCGGAGAGACCCAGTACTTC. The encoded protein is CASTEAGAGETQYF. The chain couples TRBV6-5 to TRBJ2-5, with D perhaps TRBD2 (7 bases). This CDR3 has 14 amino acids. V lost 7 bases to trimming and J lost 4 bases, with 16 bases between them. Per germline, CDR1 MNHEY and CDR2 SVGAGI.

This clone has just one count. The genes are TRBV28 and TRBJ2-7; 9 bases line up with TRBD1. V dropped 6 bases and J dropped 8; count of bases not matched to a gene: 5. The CDR3 sequence is 12 residues long. Looked up from germline, CDR1 is MDHEN and CDR2 is SYDVKM. The CDR3 DNA follows: TGTGCCAGCAGCCGCGGACAGGGGAAGCAGTACGTC. This sequence encodes CASSRGQGKQYV.